This is a list of T cell receptor beta chains from one sample in a study of blood T cell repertoires in COVID-19. Repertoires were generated with immunoSEQ multiplex PCR, while TCRdb's copy carries only in-frame clones and drops some. The table includes about 280,000 clones, about 90% detected once. The sequenced sample was PBMCs or T cells enriched from blood (not recorded which). The receptors originated from a woman between 18 and 29 years old with acute COVID-19. Each CDR3 is given without its conserved first and last residue.

J: TRBJ1-3; V: TRBV30; CDR3: AWSVHSGNTIY
J: TRBJ2-1; V: TRBV7-7; CDR3: ASSPREAGEGNEQF
J: TRBJ2-2; V: TRBV5-1; CDR3: ASSPWTGNTGELF
J: TRBJ2-1; V: TRBV19; CDR3: ASSTPRTSGNYNEQF
J: TRBJ2-7; V: TRBV18; CDR3: ASSLSGTGGLEQY
J: TRBJ2-3; V: TRBV4-1; CDR3: ASSPGTSGFTDTQY
J: TRBJ2-3; V: TRBV30; CDR3: AWSVGRTSGSLDTQY
J: TRBJ2-1; V: TRBV27; CDR3: ASSPGTSGREEF
J: TRBJ1-1; V: TRBV5-5; CDR3: ASSSPTRTGSDTEAF
J: TRBJ2-2; V: TRBV30; CDR3: AWSPDRTPPNTGELF
J: TRBJ2-3; V: TRBV24-1; CDR3: ATSDLGLAGESTDTQY
J: TRBJ2-1; V: TRBV7-6; CDR3: ASSFDGLAGNEQF
J: TRBJ2-7; V: TRBV11-3; CDR3: ASSFWGLAGTYEQY
J: TRBJ1-6; V: TRBV18; CDR3: ASSPSMGRVNSPLH
J: TRBJ1-5; V: TRBV28; CDR3: ASSPLGPHSNQPQH
J: TRBJ1-5; V: TRBV6-6; CDR3: ASSYSTYSNQPQH
J: TRBJ2-7; V: TRBV4-2; CDR3: ASSQVGLAVNEQY
J: TRBJ1-2; V: TRBV6-2/TRBV6-3; CDR3: ASSYLGGILHGYT
J: TRBJ2-7; V: TRBV28; CDR3: ASQPASSYEQY
J: TRBJ1-5; V: TRBV12-3/TRBV12-4; CDR3: ASSLSGNQPQH
J: TRBJ2-7; V: TRBV7-2; CDR3: ASSSLAGSYEQY
J: TRBJ2-1; V: TRBV12-5; CDR3: ASGLATSGYYNEQF
J: TRBJ1-4; V: TRBV7-2; CDR3: ASSTTGQGLLANEKLF
J: TRBJ2-5; V: TRBV9; CDR3: ASSAGQGARETQY
J: TRBJ2-5; V: TRBV20-1; CDR3: SASVKETQY
J: TRBJ1-2; V: TRBV6-2/TRBV6-3; CDR3: ASSWSSGTTGYT
J: TRBJ2-3; V: TRBV24-1; CDR3: ATSGTSGTMGGTDTQY
J: TRBJ2-1; V: TRBV11-2; CDR3: ASSVVNEQF
J: TRBJ1-1; V: TRBV7-9; CDR3: ASSSGLREAF
J: TRBJ2-7; V: TRBV7-7; CDR3: ASSYPFNRTSGRGGDEQY
J: TRBJ2-3; V: TRBV28; CDR3: ASSLGARVRITDTQY
J: TRBJ2-5; V: TRBV18; CDR3: ASSPQQQETQY
J: TRBJ1-1; V: TRBV4-3; CDR3: ASSQDFLRGRNTEAF
J: TRBJ2-1; V: TRBV5-1; CDR3: ASSLAGTSGVSSYNEQF
J: TRBJ2-2; V: TRBV3-1/TRBV3-2; CDR3: ASSQDRTANTGELF
J: TRBJ1-5; V: TRBV6-5; CDR3: ASSPGLNQPQH
J: TRBJ2-1; V: TRBV2; CDR3: ASSLDRGVYNEQF
J: TRBJ1-1; V: TRBV18; CDR3: ASSPGQGVNTEAF
J: TRBJ2-7; V: TRBV5-1; CDR3: ASSSGYGSLGEQY
J: TRBJ1-1; V: TRBV19; CDR3: ASSIRGTTEAF
J: TRBJ2-7; V: TRBV7-9; CDR3: ASSPGGGYSYEQY
J: TRBJ2-1; V: TRBV5-1; CDR3: ASGLAGVGSYNEQF
J: TRBJ1-5; V: TRBV7-2; CDR3: ASSLSTNQPQH
J: TRBJ2-1; V: TRBV19; CDR3: ASSILTGGYNEQF
J: TRBJ1-1; V: TRBV18; CDR3: ASSPRTDPLNTEAF
J: TRBJ1-1; V: TRBV30; CDR3: AWRTGLNTEAF
J: TRBJ2-7; V: TRBV28; CDR3: ASRSGTSTGQY
J: TRBJ2-2; V: TRBV7-9; CDR3: ASSTPRLAGEVGELF
J: TRBJ1-1; V: TRBV24-1; CDR3: ATSEPGGNTEAF
J: TRBJ1-1; V: TRBV5-1; CDR3: ASRTGVNTEAF
J: TRBJ2-1; V: TRBV5-8; CDR3: ASSYKQKTSGVEQF
J: TRBJ1-1; V: TRBV6-5; CDR3: ASSYRQVTEAF
J: TRBJ2-6; V: TRBV28; CDR3: ASSDMTGVYSGANVLT
J: TRBJ2-7; V: TRBV6-1; CDR3: ASSEAAGEGYEQY
J: TRBJ2-7; V: TRBV30; CDR3: AWDPGTGGGYEQY
J: TRBJ1-1; V: TRBV28; CDR3: ASGPGGTNTEAF
J: TRBJ2-7; V: TRBV11-2; CDR3: ASSFPSGRPSYEQY
J: TRBJ2-1; V: TRBV2; CDR3: ASRRGLAGGERARNEQF
J: TRBJ2-7; V: TRBV28; CDR3: ASSPGQGYEQY